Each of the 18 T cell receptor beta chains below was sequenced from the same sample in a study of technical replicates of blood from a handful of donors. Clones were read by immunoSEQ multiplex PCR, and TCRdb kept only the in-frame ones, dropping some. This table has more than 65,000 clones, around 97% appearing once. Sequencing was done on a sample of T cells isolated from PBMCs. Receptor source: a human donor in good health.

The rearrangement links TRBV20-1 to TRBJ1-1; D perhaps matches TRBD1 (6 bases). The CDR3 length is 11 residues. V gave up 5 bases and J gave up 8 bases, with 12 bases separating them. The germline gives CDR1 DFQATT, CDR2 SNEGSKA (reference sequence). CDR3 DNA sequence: TGCAGTGCTCAGGGGAACATCGAAGCTTTCTTT. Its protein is CSAQGNIEAFF.

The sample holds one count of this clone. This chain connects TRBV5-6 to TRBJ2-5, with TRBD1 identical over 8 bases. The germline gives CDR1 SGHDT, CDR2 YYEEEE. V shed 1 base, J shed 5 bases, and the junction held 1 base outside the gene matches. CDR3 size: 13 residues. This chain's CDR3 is CASSLSGGETQYF. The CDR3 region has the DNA TGTGCCAGCAGCTTGTCAGGGGGCGAGACCCAGTACTTC.

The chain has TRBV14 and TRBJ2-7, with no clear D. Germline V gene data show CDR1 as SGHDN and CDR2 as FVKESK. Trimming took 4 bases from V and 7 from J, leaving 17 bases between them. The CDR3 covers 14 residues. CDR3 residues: CASSRPDLELEQYF. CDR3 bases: TGTGCCAGCAGCCGCCCCGACCTGGAACTAGAGCAGTACTTC. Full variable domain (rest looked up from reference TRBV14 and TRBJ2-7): EAGVTQFPSHSVIEKGQTVTLRCDPISGHDNLYWYRRVMGKEIKFLLHFVKESKQDESGMPNNRFLAERTGGTYSTLKVQPAELEDSGVYFCASSRPDLELEQYFGPGTRLTVT.

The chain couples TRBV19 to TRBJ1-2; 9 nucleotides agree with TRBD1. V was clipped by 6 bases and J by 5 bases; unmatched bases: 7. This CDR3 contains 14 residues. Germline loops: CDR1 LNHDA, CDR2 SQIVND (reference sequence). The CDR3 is CASRSRDRVYGYTF. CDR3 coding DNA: TGTGCCAGTAGGTCCCGGGACAGGGTTTATGGCTACACCTTC.

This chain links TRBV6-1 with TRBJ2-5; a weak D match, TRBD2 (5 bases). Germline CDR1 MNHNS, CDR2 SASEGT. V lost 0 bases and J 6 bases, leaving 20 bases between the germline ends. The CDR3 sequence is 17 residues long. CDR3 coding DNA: TGTGCCAGCAGTGAAGCGCATCCACGGAGCGGTGGAAAGACCCAGTACTTC. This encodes CASSEAHPRSGGKTQYF.

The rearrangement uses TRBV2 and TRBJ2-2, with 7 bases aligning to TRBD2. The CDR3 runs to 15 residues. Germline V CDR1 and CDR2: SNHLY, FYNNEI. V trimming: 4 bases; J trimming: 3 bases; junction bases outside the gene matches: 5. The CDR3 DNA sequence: TGTGCCAGCAGTGTGCTAGCGGAAGACACCGGGGAGCTGTTTTTT. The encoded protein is CASSVLAEDTGELFF.

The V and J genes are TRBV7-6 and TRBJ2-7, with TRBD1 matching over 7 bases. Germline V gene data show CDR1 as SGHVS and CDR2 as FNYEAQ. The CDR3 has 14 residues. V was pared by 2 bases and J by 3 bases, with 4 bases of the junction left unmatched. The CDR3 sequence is CASSLNQGDYEQYF. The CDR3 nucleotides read TGTGCCAGCAGCTTAAATCAGGGGGACTACGAGCAGTACTTC.

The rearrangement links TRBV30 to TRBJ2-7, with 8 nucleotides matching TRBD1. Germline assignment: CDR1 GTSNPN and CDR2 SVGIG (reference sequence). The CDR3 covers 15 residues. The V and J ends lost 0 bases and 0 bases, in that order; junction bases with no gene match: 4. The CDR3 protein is CAWSVPGTGSYEQYF. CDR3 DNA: TGTGCCTGGAGTGTTCCGGGGACAGGCTCCTACGAGCAGTACTTC.

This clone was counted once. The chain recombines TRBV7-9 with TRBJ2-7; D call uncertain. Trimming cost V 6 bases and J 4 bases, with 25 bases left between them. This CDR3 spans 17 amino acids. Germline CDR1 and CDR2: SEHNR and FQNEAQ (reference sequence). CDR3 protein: CASSSSDGPPLYYEQYF. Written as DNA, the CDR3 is TGTGCCAGCAGTTCCTCAGATGGGCCGCCCCTCTATTACGAGCAGTACTTC. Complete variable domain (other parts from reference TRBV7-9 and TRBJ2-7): DTGVSQNPRHKITKRGQNVTFRCDPISEHNRLYWYRQTLGQGPEFLTYFQNEAQLEKSRLLSDRFSAERPKGSFSTLEIQRTEQGDSAMYLCASSSSDGPPLYYEQYFGPGTRLTVT.

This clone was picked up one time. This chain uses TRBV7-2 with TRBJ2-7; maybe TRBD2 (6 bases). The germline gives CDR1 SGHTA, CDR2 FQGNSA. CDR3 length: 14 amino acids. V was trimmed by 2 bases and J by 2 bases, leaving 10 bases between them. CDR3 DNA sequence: TGTGCCAGCAGCTTAACGGGGGATACCTACGAGCAGTACTTC. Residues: CASSLTGDTYEQYF. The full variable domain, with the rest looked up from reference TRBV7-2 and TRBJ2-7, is GAGVSQSPSNKVTEKGKDVELRCDPISGHTALYWYRQSLGQGLEFLIYFQGNSAPDKSGLPSDRFSAERTGGSVSTLTIQRTQQEDSAVYLCASSLTGDTYEQYFGPGTRLTVT.

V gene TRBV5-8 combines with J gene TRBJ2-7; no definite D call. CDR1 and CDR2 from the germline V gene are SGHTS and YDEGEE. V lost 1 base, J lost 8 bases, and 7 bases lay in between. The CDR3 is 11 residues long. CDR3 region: CASSLIGQQYF. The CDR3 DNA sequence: TGTGCCAGCAGCTTGATTGGCCAGCAGTACTTC.

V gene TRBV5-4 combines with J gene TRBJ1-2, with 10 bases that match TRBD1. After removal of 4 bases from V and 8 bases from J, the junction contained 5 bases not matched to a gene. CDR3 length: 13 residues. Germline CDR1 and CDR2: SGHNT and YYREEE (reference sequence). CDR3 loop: CASSEGQGPGYTF. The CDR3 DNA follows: TGTGCCAGCAGCGAGGGACAGGGGCCCGGCTACACCTTC.

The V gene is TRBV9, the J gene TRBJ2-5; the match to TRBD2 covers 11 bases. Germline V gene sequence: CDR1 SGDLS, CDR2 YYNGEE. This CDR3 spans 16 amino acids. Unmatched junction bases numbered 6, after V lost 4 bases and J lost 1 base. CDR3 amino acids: CASSLRLAGFQETQYF. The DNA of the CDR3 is TGTGCCAGCAGCCTCCGACTAGCGGGGTTCCAAGAGACCCAGTACTTC.

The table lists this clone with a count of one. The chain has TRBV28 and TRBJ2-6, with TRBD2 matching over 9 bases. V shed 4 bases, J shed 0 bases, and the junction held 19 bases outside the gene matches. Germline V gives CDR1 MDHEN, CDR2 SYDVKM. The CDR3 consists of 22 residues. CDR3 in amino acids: CASSSETPGESGRPSGANVLTF. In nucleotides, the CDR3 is TGTGCCAGCAGTTCCGAAACCCCAGGGGAAAGCGGGAGGCCCTCTGGGGCCAACGTCCTGACTTTC.

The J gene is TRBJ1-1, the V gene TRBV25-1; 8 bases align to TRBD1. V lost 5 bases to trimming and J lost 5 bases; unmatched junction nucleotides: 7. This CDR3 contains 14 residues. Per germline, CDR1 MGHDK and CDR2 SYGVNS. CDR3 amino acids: CASSKDRVFTEAFF. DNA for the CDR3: TGTGCCAGCAGTAAGGACAGGGTTTTTACTGAAGCTTTCTTT.

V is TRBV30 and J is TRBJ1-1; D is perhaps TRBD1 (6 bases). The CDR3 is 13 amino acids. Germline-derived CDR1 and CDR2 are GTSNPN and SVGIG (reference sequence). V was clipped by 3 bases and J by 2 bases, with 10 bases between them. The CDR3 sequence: CAWSRQVNTEAFF. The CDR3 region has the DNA TGTGCCTGGAGCCGACAGGTAAACACTGAAGCTTTCTTT.

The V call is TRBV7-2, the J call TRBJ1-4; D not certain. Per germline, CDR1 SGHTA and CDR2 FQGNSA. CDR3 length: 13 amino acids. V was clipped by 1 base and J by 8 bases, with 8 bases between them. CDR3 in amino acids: CASSLGHGEKLFF. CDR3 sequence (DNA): TGTGCCAGCAGCTTAGGACATGGGGAAAAACTGTTTTTT.

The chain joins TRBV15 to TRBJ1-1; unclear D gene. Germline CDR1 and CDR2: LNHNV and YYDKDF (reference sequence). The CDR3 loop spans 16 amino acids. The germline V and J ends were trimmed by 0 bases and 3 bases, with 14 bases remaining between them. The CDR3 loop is CATSRDGGPVDTEAFF. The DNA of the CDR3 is TGTGCCACCAGCAGAGATGGAGGGCCGGTCGACACTGAAGCTTTCTTT.